One sample yielded the 21 T cell receptor beta chains listed below, sequenced in a study of OX40 agonist ivuxolimab in advanced cancers. The method was immunoSEQ multiplex PCR; TCRdb's version includes in-frame clones alone and lacks a portion of them. The table has nearly 70,000 clones, around 85% seen once. Sample: CD4+ or CD8+ T cells sorted from blood, taken in a trial of the OX40 agonist ivuxolimab. Receptor source: an adult with an advanced solid tumor such as melanoma, head and neck, liver or kidney cancer.

The gene calls are TRBV28 and TRBJ1-2, with 9 bases lining up with TRBD1. Per germline, CDR1 MDHEN and CDR2 SYDVKM. The CDR3 sequence is 16 residues long. The V gene end was trimmed by 6 bases and the J gene end by 5 bases; junction bases not matched to a gene: 13. The CDR3 sequence is CASSLFHRGQGYGYTF. The DNA for the CDR3 is TGTGCCAGCAGCCTCTTCCACAGGGGGCAGGGATATGGCTACACCTTC.

This sequence joins TRBV9 and TRBJ1-6; 12 bases line up with TRBD1. The CDR3 loop spans 16 amino acids. Germline-derived CDR1 and CDR2 are SGDLS and YYNGEE. With V trimmed by 0 bases and J by 14 bases, 9 bases remained unmatched. CDR3 DNA: TGTGCCAGCAGCGTAGGCCCGGGACAGGGGGCCGCGGCCCTCCACTTT. Protein: CASSVGPGQGAAALHF.

The chain combines TRBV10-3 with TRBJ2-7; D is undetermined. Germline V CDR1 and CDR2: ENHRY, SYGVKD. The CDR3 length is 13 residues. Trimming stripped 4 bases from V and 7 bases from J, with 14 bases between. The DNA for the CDR3 is TGTGCCATCAGTGTCCCCGCCGGCCGGGAGCAGTACTTC. It translates to CAISVPAGREQYF.

The chain is built from TRBV6-5 and TRBJ2-1; 8 nucleotides match TRBD2. The J segment lost 14 bases and the V segment lost 6 bases, leaving 6 bases of the junction unmatched. Germline loops: CDR1 MNHEY, CDR2 SVGAGI. The CDR3 is 11 amino acids. The CDR3 DNA follows: TGTGCCAGCAGGAATAGCGGGGATAAGTTCTTC. Translated: CASRNSGDKFF.

This rearrangement joins TRBV14 to TRBJ2-5, with a possible D match to TRBD2 (5 bases). This CDR3 region has 17 residues. CDR1 SGHDN and CDR2 FVKESK come from the germline V gene. Between the trimmed V and J ends, which lost 4 bases and 1 base, there was a span of 19 bases. DNA for the CDR3: TGTGCCAGCAGCCCTTTGCGGACGGGGAGTCCCCAAGAGACCCAGTACTTC. Translation: CASSPLRTGSPQETQYF.

The chain employs TRBV2 and TRBJ2-5; D perhaps matches TRBD2 (5 bases). This CDR3 is built from 14 residues. Germline lookup yields CDR1 SNHLY and CDR2 FYNNEI. The V and J ends lost 7 bases and 2 bases respectively, with 14 bases between them. The CDR3 protein is CASIWSGPQETQYF. In nucleotides, the CDR3 is TGTGCCAGCATATGGAGCGGACCTCAAGAGACCCAGTACTTC.

This clone was detected only a few times. The rearrangement joins TRBV7-2 to TRBJ1-1, with a weak D call TRBD1 (6 bases). Germline CDR1 SGHTA, CDR2 FQGNSA. The V and J ends lost 0 bases and 4 bases respectively, with 15 bases between them. The CDR3 has 16 amino acids. Here the CDR3 reads CASSLAGWGALTEAFF. The CDR3 coding sequence is TGTGCCAGCAGCTTAGCTGGGTGGGGGGCACTCACTGAAGCTTTCTTT.

The chain combines TRBV6-6 with TRBJ1-1, with D possibly TRBD1 on 6 matching bases. Trimming removed 7 bases from V and 7 bases from J, with 16 bases in between. This CDR3 spans 13 amino acids. CDR1 and CDR2 (germline): MNHNY, SVGAGI (reference sequence). The CDR3, as DNA: TGTGCCAGCACTAAAATAGGGGGGGGTGAAGCTTTCTTT. Protein: CASTKIGGGEAFF.

The genes are TRBV5-6 and TRBJ2-2, with 10 bases that match TRBD1. The CDR3 runs to 15 residues. Per the germline V gene, CDR1 is SGHDT and CDR2 is YYEEEE. Trimming took 4 bases from V and 5 from J; bases not matched to a gene: 5. Here the CDR3 DNA reads TGTGCCAGCAGCATCGGGACAGGGGCGACCGGGGAGCTGTTTTTT. Translated: CASSIGTGATGELFF.

V and J are TRBV28 and TRBJ1-5; D remains ambiguous. Germline CDR1 reads MDHEN; CDR2 reads SYDVKM. This CDR3 has 17 residues. Trimming took 3 bases from V and 2 from J, leaving 17 bases between them. The CDR3 loop is CASSLPGLQVGNQPQHF. The DNA for the CDR3 is TGTGCCAGCAGTTTGCCCGGATTGCAGGTTGGCAATCAGCCCCAGCATTTT.

V usage is TRBV5-6 and J usage is TRBJ1-3; D is unresolved. CDR1 is SGHDT and CDR2 is YYEEEE in the germline V gene. The CDR3 contains 16 residues. Trimming stripped 0 bases from V and 4 bases from J, with 14 bases between. The chain's CDR3 is CASSLASEVRGNTIYF. In DNA, the CDR3 is TGTGCCAGCAGCTTGGCAAGTGAAGTTAGGGGAAACACCATATATTTT.

The V call is TRBV4-3, the J call TRBJ1-3; D gene unclear. Germline CDR1 reads LGHNA; CDR2 reads YSLEER. This CDR3 has 16 residues. V lost 2 bases and J 0 bases, leaving 11 bases between the germline ends. The CDR3 DNA is TGCGCCAGCAGCCAACTCGGGGTGAGCTCTGGAAACACCATATATTTT. Translation gives CASSQLGVSSGNTIYF.

CDR3 residues: CASSKQGALDGYTF. DNA of the CDR3: TGTGCCAGTAGCAAACAGGGGGCGCTTGATGGCTACACCTTC. The chain combines TRBV19 with TRBJ1-2; TRBD1 agrees at 9 bases. Germline values: CDR1 LNHDA, CDR2 SQIVND (reference sequence). The CDR3 contains 14 residues. V was pared by 6 bases and J by 6 bases, with 8 bases of the junction left unmatched.

This chain links TRBV7-8 with TRBJ2-7, with 7 bases identical to TRBD1. CDR1 and CDR2 from the germline V gene are SGHVS and FQNEAQ. The CDR3 length is 18 residues. V dropped 1 base and J dropped 0; count of bases not matched to a gene: 12. CDR3: CASSLGLRTGIFSYEQYF. As DNA, the CDR3 is TGTGCCAGCAGCTTAGGCCTTCGGACAGGAATCTTCTCCTACGAGCAGTACTTC. The variable domain in full, with the rest retrieved from reference TRBV7-8 and TRBJ2-7, is GAGVSQSPRYKVAKRGQDVALRCDPISGHVSLFWYQQALGQGPEFLTYFQNEAQLDKSGLPSDRFFAERPEGSVSTLKIQRTQQEDSAVYLCASSLGLRTGIFSYEQYFGPGTRLTVT.

This clone has only one observation. This chain connects TRBV7-2 to TRBJ1-2, with 8 nucleotides matching TRBD1. V shed 4 bases, J shed 4 bases, and the junction held 8 bases outside the gene matches. The CDR3 has 15 amino acids. Germline CDR1 reads SGHTA; CDR2 reads FQGNSA. The CDR3 sequence: CASSWRTGILYGYTF. CDR3 sequence (DNA): TGTGCCAGCAGCTGGCGGACAGGGATTCTCTATGGCTACACCTTC.

The chain carries TRBV2 and TRBJ2-2, with TRBD2 as a possible D gene (6 bases). The CDR3 has 14 amino acids. Germline loops: CDR1 SNHLY, CDR2 FYNNEI. Trimming removed 7 bases from V and 8 bases from J, with 17 bases in between. Here the CDR3 reads CASIGGGAPGELFF. The CDR3 nucleotides read TGTGCCAGCATTGGAGGAGGGGCCCCTGGGGAGCTGTTTTTT.

This chain joins TRBV19 and TRBJ2-4; 8 positions agree with TRBD1. V lost 10 bases and J lost 8; bases outside the gene matches: 7. There are 12 residues in the CDR3. Germline V lookup: CDR1 LNHDA, CDR2 SQIVND (reference sequence). The CDR3 spells CATADRVDIQYF. DNA for the CDR3: TGTGCCACCGCGGACAGGGTTGACATTCAGTACTTC.

The chain has TRBV9 and TRBJ2-2; D is possibly TRBD1 (6 bases). CDR3 size: 15 residues. Deletions cut 2 bases from V and 6 bases from J, with 14 bases between. Per the germline V gene, CDR1 is SGDLS and CDR2 is YYNGEE. CDR3 sequence reads: CASSVLQGFSGELFF. The CDR3 DNA is TGTGCCAGCAGCGTTTTACAGGGTTTCTCCGGGGAGCTGTTTTTT.

The chain combines TRBV27 with TRBJ1-6, with TRBD1 as a possible D gene (6 bases). The CDR3 runs to 15 residues. V shed 5 bases and J shed 7 bases, with 15 bases lying between them. CDR1 and CDR2 from the germline V gene are MNHEY and SMNVEV (reference sequence). The CDR3 DNA reads as TGTGCCAGCAGTCCTTACAGGGCTGCGAATTCACCCCTCCACTTT. Translation: CASSPYRAANSPLHF.

V is TRBV11-3 and J is TRBJ2-2; 10 bases map to TRBD1. V trimming: 5 bases; J trimming: 3 bases; junction bases outside the gene matches: 3. Germline V gene data show CDR1 as SGHNT and CDR2 as YENEEA. The CDR3 has 15 amino acids. The CDR3 DNA is TGTGCCAGCAGCCTCGGGACAGGGGACACCGGGGAGCTGTTTTTT. The encoded protein is CASSLGTGDTGELFF. Filled out from reference TRBV11-3 and TRBJ2-2, the complete variable domain reads EAGVVQSPRYKIIEKKQPVAFWCNPISGHNTLYWYLQNLGQGPELLIRYENEEAVDDSQLPKDRFSAERLKGVDSTLKIQPAELGDSAVYLCASSLGTGDTGELFFGEGSRLTVL.

The rearrangement uses TRBV5-1 and TRBJ1-2; no clear D gene. V shed 0 bases and J shed 5 bases, with 8 bases lying between them. Germline V gene lookup returns CDR1 SGHRS and CDR2 YFSETQ. This CDR3 has 13 residues. In DNA form, the CDR3 reads TGCGCCAGCAGCTTGGGGTCTGGTTATGGCTACACCTTC. It is translated as CASSLGSGYGYTF.